This TCR beta chain is from a study of T cells in Graves' hyperthyroidism and ophthalmopathy. The CDR3 contains 17 residues. V trimming: 6 bases; J trimming: 1 base; junction bases outside the gene matches: 13. Per the germline V gene, CDR1 is MNHEY and CDR2 is SMNVEV (reference sequence). Amplified TCR beta CDR3 regions came from RNA transcripts. A first-round RT-PCR of the TCR CDR3 used the HTBI primer set. TCRdb re-called the multiplex PCR reads with MiXCR, one entry per CDR3 protein. The data show 300,000 to 400,000 distinct CDR3 sequences, around 23% seen once. As to this clonotype: Its antigen remains unidentified.

Uncontrolled infection, other autoimmune disease, pregnancy or lactation disqualified patients from enrolment. The PBMCs were taken from more than 8 ml of fresh peripheral blood. General study findings and limits: The blood repertoire included most of the expanded thyroid clonotypes above 0.001. Ophthalmopathy was distinguished from stable hyperthyroidism by 13 V-J signatures.

The sequencing input was blood. V and J are TRBV27 and TRBJ2-5, with 8 bases fitting TRBD2. This TCR came from a woman aged 45-65 years with Graves' hyperthyroidism. The CDR3 loop reads CASSFMGSGSFQETQYF. The CDR3, as DNA: TGTGCCAGCAGCTTCATGGGGAGCGGGAGTTTCCAAGAGACCCAGTACTTC.